This is a list of T cell receptor beta chains from one sample in a study of T cell repertoires in cytomegalovirus infection. MiXCR was run by TCRdb on the reads, yielding one entry per CDR3 protein. The sample records about 890,000 distinct CDR3 sequences, around 30% being singletons. No cognate antigen is known for these TCRs. Sequenced here: cultured CD8+ T cells from PBMCs, sampled from culture after CMV antigen stimulation. The receptors come from a human donor in good health (CMV status not recorded). Some clones in this sample may be carry-over from other donors' samples. Each CDR3 is given with its conserved first and last residue. The order of the fields is clone size, J gene, D gene, V gene, CDR3 DNA, CDR3 protein. A D gene is named only where the DNA matches it firmly. Clone size is shown for a subset of rows, as once, few, many or a class of expanded clone.

>-|TRBJ2-1|-|TRBV5-1
TGCGCCAGCAGCCCCGCGGGGAGGGAGCAGTTCTTC
CASSPAGREQFF
>-|TRBJ2-1|TRBD2|TRBV12-3/TRBV12-4
TGTGCCAGCAATATTGCTGGGACTAGCTCTCATGAGCAGTTCTTC
CASNIAGTSSHEQFF
>-|TRBJ2-2|TRBD2|TRBV7-9
TGTGCCAGCAGCTATGGGCCGGGACTAGCGTCCGGGGAGCTGTTTTTT
CASSYGPGLASGELFF
>-|TRBJ1-1|TRBD1|TRBV12-3/TRBV12-4
TGTGCCAGCATCATGAGCAGGGGGCGCGGGGGATACACTGAAGCTTTCTTT
CASIMSRGRGGYTEAFF
>-|TRBJ2-3|-|TRBV10-3
TGTGCCATCAGTGAGGCAGTTACTAGCACAGATACGCAGTATTTT
CAISEAVTSTDTQYF
>-|TRBJ2-1|-|TRBV27
TGTGCCAGCAGTTTATTCGAGAAGCGTCGGGATGAGCAGTTCTTC
CASSLFEKRRDEQFF
>few|TRBJ1-4|-|TRBV19
TGTGCCAGTAGTAGAGGACAGTCAACTAATGAAAAACTGTTTTTT
CASSRGQSTNEKLFF
>-|TRBJ2-5|-|TRBV12-3/TRBV12-4
TGTGCCAGCAGCCTGGGAGCCTACCAAGAGACCCAGTACTTC
CASSLGAYQETQYF
>-|TRBJ2-1|-|TRBV24-1
TGTGCCACCAGTGAGAACAGATACAATGAGCAGTTCTTC
CATSENRYNEQFF
>-|TRBJ2-1|-|TRBV12-3/TRBV12-4
TGTGCCAGCAGAGAATCTTTCGACGCTGACAATGAGCAGTTCTTC
CASRESFDADNEQFF
>-|TRBJ1-2|-|TRBV29-1
TGCAGCGTCCTGGGACGCTATGGCTACACCTTC
CSVLGRYGYTF
>-|TRBJ2-5|-|TRBV27
TGTGCCAGCAGTTTTTGGGCATCGTACCAAGAGACCCAGTACTTC
CASSFWASYQETQYF
>-|TRBJ2-1|TRBD1|TRBV5-1
TGCGCCAGCAGCTTGGGGCAGGGGGCTTTGGACGATGAGCAGTTCTTC
CASSLGQGALDDEQFF
>-|TRBJ2-2|-|TRBV6-6
TGTGCCAGCAGTCCATTTCGGAGGGAGCTGTTTTTT
CASSPFRRELFF
>few|TRBJ1-6|-|TRBV4-3
TGCGCCAGCAGCCAAGTACAGTCTAATTCACCCCTCCACTTT
CASSQVQSNSPLHF
>-|TRBJ1-1|-|TRBV5-5
TGTGCCAGCAGCTTGTGGGATGGGGCGACTGAAGCTTTCTTT
CASSLWDGATEAFF
>few|TRBJ2-2|TRBD1|TRBV6-2/TRBV6-3
TGTGCCAGCAGTTCGACAGGGGGTCGCAACACCGGGGAGCTGTTTTTT
CASSSTGGRNTGELFF
>-|TRBJ2-3|TRBD2|TRBV18
TGTGCCAGCTCACGAAAGATAGCGGGGTACAGCACAGATACGCAGTATTTT
CASSRKIAGYSTDTQYF
>few|TRBJ2-3|TRBD2|TRBV7-6
TGTGCCAGCAGCTTAGAAATGACTAGCGGGGGGGAAGATACGCAGTATTTT
CASSLEMTSGGEDTQYF
>few|TRBJ1-2|TRBD1|TRBV12-5
TGTGCTAGTGGTTTATCCCGGGGACAGGGTGATTCTTATGGCTACACCTTC
CASGLSRGQGDSYGYTF
>few|TRBJ2-3|TRBD1|TRBV6-1
TGTGCCAGCAAAGGGCCCGACCGGGACAGACACACAGATACGCAGTATTTT
CASKGPDRDRHTDTQYF
>many|TRBJ1-1|-|TRBV7-2
TGTGCCAGCAGCACCAGACTGGACACAGGTGGGAACACTGAAGCTTTCTTT
CASSTRLDTGGNTEAFF
>-|TRBJ2-3|-|TRBV14
TGTGCCAGCAGCCTATGGATGGCAGATACGCAGTATTTT
CASSLWMADTQYF
>few|TRBJ1-1|-|TRBV4-1
TGCGCCAGCAGCCAAGAGCCCCGCGTAATCCGCACTGAAGCTTTCTTT
CASSQEPRVIRTEAFF
>few|TRBJ2-3|-|TRBV2
TGTGCCAGCAGTGAACGGCAGAGCACAGATACGCAGTATTTT
CASSERQSTDTQYF
>few|TRBJ1-1|TRBD1|TRBV27
TGTGCCAGCAGTTTATCAGGGACAGGGATCACTGAAGCTTTCTTT
CASSLSGTGITEAFF
>few|TRBJ2-7|TRBD1|TRBV6-6
TGTGCCAGCAGACAGGGGGCGTACGAGCAGTACTTC
CASRQGAYEQYF
>-|TRBJ2-3|TRBD2|TRBV29-1
TGCAGCGTTGAAGATCTTAGAGCGGGGGGCACAGATACGCAGTATTTT
CSVEDLRAGGTDTQYF
>few|TRBJ2-7|TRBD2|TRBV6-5
TGTGCCAGCAGTTACGCGGGGGGCTACGAGCAGTACTTC
CASSYAGGYEQYF
>few|TRBJ1-2|-|TRBV2
TGTGCCAGCAGTGAAGACACGCTGGGCAGCAAGTATGGCTACACCTTC
CASSEDTLGSKYGYTF
>-|TRBJ1-1|-|TRBV28
TGTGCCAGCAGTTTAATAGGGCTTACTGAAGCTTTCTTT
CASSLIGLTEAFF
>few|TRBJ1-1|-|TRBV7-9
TGTGCCAGCAGCTTAAAAGGTTCACCTGACACTGAAGCTTTCTTT
CASSLKGSPDTEAFF
>many|TRBJ2-2|-|TRBV27
TGTGCCAGCAGTTTACAAATCGGGGGCCCCAACACCGGGGAGCTGTTTTTT
CASSLQIGGPNTGELFF
>-|TRBJ2-1|TRBD2|TRBV10-2
TGCGCCAGCAGGGGACTAGCGGGGGGGCCAGCCGAGAACAAATACAATGAGCAGTTCTTC
CASRGLAGGPAENKYNEQFF
>few|TRBJ2-1|-|TRBV12-5
TGTGCTAGTGGTTTGGTACGCCAACACAATGAGCAGTTCTTC
CASGLVRQHNEQFF
>few|TRBJ2-5|TRBD1|TRBV15
TGTGCCACCAGCAGCGACAGGGCGGGGACCCAGTACTTC
CATSSDRAGTQYF